This TCR beta chain comes out of a study of blood T cell repertoires in COVID-19. J was trimmed by 8 bases and V by 3 bases; bases with no gene match: 6. This CDR3 contains 16 residues. The germline CDR1 and CDR2 sequences are SNHLY and FYNNEI. This table comes from immunoSEQ multiplex PCR, and its TCRdb copy is limited to in-frame clones, with some not included. The sample contains roughly 430,000 clones, 88% of which appear only once. The sequencing input was PBMCs or T cells enriched from blood (not recorded which). The J gene is TRBJ2-1, the V gene TRBV2; 14 bases align to TRBD2. This TCR came from a woman aged 18-29 years who had been exposed to COVID-19. The CDR3 is CASSDPGTSGSDEQFF. CDR3 bases: TGTGCCAGCAGTGATCCCGGGACTAGCGGGAGCGATGAGCAGTTCTTC.